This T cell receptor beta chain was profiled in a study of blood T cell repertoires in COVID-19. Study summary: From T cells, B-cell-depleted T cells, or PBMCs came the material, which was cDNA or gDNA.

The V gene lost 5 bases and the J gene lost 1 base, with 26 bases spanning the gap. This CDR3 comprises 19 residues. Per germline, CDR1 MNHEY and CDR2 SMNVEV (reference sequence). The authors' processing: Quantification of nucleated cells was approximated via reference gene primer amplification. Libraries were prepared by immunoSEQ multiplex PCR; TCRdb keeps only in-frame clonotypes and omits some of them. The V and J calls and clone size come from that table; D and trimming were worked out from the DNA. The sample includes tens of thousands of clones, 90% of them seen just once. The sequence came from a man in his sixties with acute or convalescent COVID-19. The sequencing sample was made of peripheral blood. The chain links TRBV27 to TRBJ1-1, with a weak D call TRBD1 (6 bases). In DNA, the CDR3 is TGTGCCAGCAGTATCCTCCGGACAGTGGGAGATAGAGGGAACACTGAAGCTTTCTTT. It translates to CASSILRTVGDRGNTEAFF.